The rows below give T cell receptor beta chains drawn from one sample of a study of T cells expressing NK-cell markers. Reprocessing the 5' RACE reads, TCRdb reports a single entry for every CDR3 protein and omits DNA. This sample's table has 550,000 to 600,000 distinct CDR3 sequences. The source material was blood T cells: a sorted CD56 or NKG2C T cell subset, CD4+ or CD8+ T cells, or bulk PBMC T cells (not recorded which). The source of these receptors is a man in his late teens or twenties in good health. CDR3s include the opening cysteine and the closing phenylalanine or tryptophan. The order of the fields is J gene, V gene, CDR3 protein.

>TRBJ1-1|TRBV5-6
CASSLNVMNTEAFF
>TRBJ1-2|TRBV28
CASSLWAGQGVDYTF
>TRBJ2-7|TRBV28
CASSSRGSGRGEQYF
>TRBJ2-2|TRBV7-8
CASRQAASGIWAGELFF
>TRBJ1-1|TRBV4-2
CASSLTGTGGVFTEAFF
>TRBJ2-1|TRBV29-1
CSVEDPSKHNEQFF
>TRBJ1-6|TRBV10-3
CAITFDRNNSPLHF
>TRBJ2-2|TRBV27
CASFLSGTPGELFF
>TRBJ2-5|TRBV12-3/TRBV12-4
CASSPGGRADGTQYF
>TRBJ2-1|TRBV4-1
CASSQAREALSSYNEQFF
>TRBJ2-1|TRBV11-2
CASSLAGYSNNEQFF
>TRBJ2-5|TRBV7-9
CASRLLRDRVSETQYF
>TRBJ2-2|TRBV29-1
CSVEAGLAGDYTGELFF
>TRBJ2-5|TRBV5-6
CASSSLGQGEETQYF
>TRBJ2-2|TRBV7-8
CASSLAVTASNTGELFF
>TRBJ2-1|TRBV10-3
CAISVKGDEQFF
>TRBJ2-3|TRBV10-3
CAISATGGGRFLDTQYF
>TRBJ2-2|TRBV27
CASSFVTGTGELFF
>TRBJ2-2|TRBV7-9
CASSLISGVTGELFF
>TRBJ2-7|TRBV6-2/TRBV6-3
CASSYRGQVIYEQYF
>TRBJ2-5|TRBV12-3/TRBV12-4
CASSLAQGTQYF
>TRBJ2-6|TRBV12-3/TRBV12-4
CASSTRTGSPSGANVLTF
>TRBJ2-7|TRBV14
CASSQDRAGFGEQYF
>TRBJ2-1|TRBV7-9
CASSLVRLAGGNYNEQFF
>TRBJ2-5|TRBV4-2
CASSQVGLEETQYF
>TRBJ2-4|TRBV28
CASSFAALGNIQYF
>TRBJ1-1|TRBV7-2
CASTLDRGRNTEAFF
>TRBJ2-5|TRBV6-2/TRBV6-3
CASRPLTPLAERETQYF
>TRBJ2-3|TRBV20-1
CSAVGTGSTDTQYF
>TRBJ1-1|TRBV28
CASSLESGEAFF
>TRBJ2-3|TRBV15
CATSERLEDTQYF
>TRBJ2-3|TRBV7-2
CASSLSRTQYF
>TRBJ2-3|TRBV29-1
CSAAGVGTDTQYF
>TRBJ2-5|TRBV7-2
CATSQQGQETQYF
>TRBJ2-5|TRBV6-4
CASSAGTGQETQYF
>TRBJ2-7|TRBV6-2/TRBV6-3
CASRRRASGREQYF
>TRBJ1-2|TRBV6-2/TRBV6-3
CASSSTGVYGYTF
>TRBJ2-1|TRBV12-5
CASGPTGANSEQFF